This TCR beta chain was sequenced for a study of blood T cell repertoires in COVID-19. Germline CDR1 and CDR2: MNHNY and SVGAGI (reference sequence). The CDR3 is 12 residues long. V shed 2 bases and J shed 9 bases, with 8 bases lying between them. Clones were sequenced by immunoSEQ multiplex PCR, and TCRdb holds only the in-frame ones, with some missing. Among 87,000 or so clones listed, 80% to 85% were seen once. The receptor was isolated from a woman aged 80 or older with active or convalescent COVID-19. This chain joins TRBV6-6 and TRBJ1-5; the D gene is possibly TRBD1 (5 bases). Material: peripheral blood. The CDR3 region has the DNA TGTGCCAGCAGTTACCCCGGGGGGCCCCAGCATTTT. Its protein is CASSYPGGPQHF.